One sample yielded the 23 T cell receptor beta chains listed below, sequenced in a study of CD8 T cells in Susac syndrome. The authors reverse transcribed about 0.5 to 1 ug RNA with random hexamers. TCRdb reprocessed the immunoSEQ multiplex PCR reads with MiXCR, giving one entry per CDR3 protein. This sample has approximately 260,000 distinct CDR3 sequences, with around 96% found just once. Sequenced: CD4+ T cells from PBMCs. These receptors came from a human donor with Susac syndrome.

This clonotype was found a few times. At one end the junction does not follow the germline gene, possibly because of a read error. The chain carries TRBV5-1 and TRBJ2-3, with 14 bases lining up with TRBD2. This CDR3 is built from 15 residues. Germline loops: CDR1 SGHRS, CDR2 YFSETQ. The CDR3 reads CASSFGLAGGDTQYF. The CDR3 DNA reads as TGTGCCAGCAGTTTCGGACTAGCGGGAGGAGATACGCAGTATTTT.

The chain couples TRBV9 to TRBJ1-1; perhaps TRBD1 as D (5 bases). The V end lost 3 bases, the J end lost 6 bases, and 18 bases lay between the germline ends. Germline V lookup: CDR1 SGDLS, CDR2 YYNGEE. The CDR3 covers 15 residues. The CDR3 is CASSGSGTALSEAFF. The CDR3 bases are TGTGCCAGCAGCGGATCCGGGACCGCCCTTTCTGAAGCTTTCTTT.

This rearrangement joins TRBV7-2 to TRBJ1-2; D gene unclear. V lost 6 bases and J lost 8, with 16 bases in between. The germline V gene encodes CDR1 SGHTA and CDR2 FQGNSA. The CDR3 spans 13 residues. CDR3 loop: CASSLSQLSGYTF. CDR3 coding DNA: TGTGCCAGCAGTCTCTCTCAGTTGTCCGGCTACACCTTC.

The gene calls are TRBV9 and TRBJ1-1; D unclear. V was trimmed by 1 base and J by 3 bases, leaving 10 bases between them. CDR3 size: 14 residues. Germline CDR1 and CDR2: SGDLS and YYNGEE. In nucleotides, the CDR3 is TGTGCCAGCAGCGTAAGGGATTTTGACACTGAAGCTTTCTTT. Its protein product is CASSVRDFDTEAFF.

V is TRBV30 and J is TRBJ1-1; D remains unclear. This CDR3 is 11 amino acids long. CDR1 is GTSNPN, CDR2 SVGIG, per germline (reference sequence). Trimming took off 2 bases at V and 5 bases at J, with 6 bases between the two ends. CDR3 coding DNA: TGTGCCTGGAGTAGCCAGACTGAAGCTTTCTTT. Amino acid sequence: CAWSSQTEAFF.

The rearrangement joins TRBV20-1 to TRBJ2-7; D is uncertain. Trimming stripped 5 bases from V and 5 bases from J, with 7 bases between. This CDR3 is built from 10 residues. Per the germline V gene, CDR1 is DFQATT and CDR2 is SNEGSKA (reference sequence). The CDR3 here is CSAVRNEQYF. CDR3 coding DNA: TGCAGTGCTGTCCGTAACGAGCAGTACTTC.

A word on this clonotype: Mismatch with germline at one junction end may stem from a read error. V is TRBV7-7 and J is TRBJ2-3, with TRBD1 as a possible D gene (6 bases). Germline-derived CDR1 and CDR2 are SSHAT and FNYEAQ (reference sequence). This CDR3 has 13 residues. The CDR3 region has the DNA TGTGCTAGCAGTACAGGGTTGACAGATACGCAGTATTTT. It is translated as CASSTGLTDTQYF.

The chain links TRBV7-9 to TRBJ1-5; weak D call: TRBD1 (5 bases). Trimming shortened V by 5 bases and J by 7 bases, and 18 bases separated the two germline ends. From germline, CDR1 is SEHNR and CDR2 FQNEAQ (reference sequence). The CDR3 runs 15 residues. CDR3 in amino acids: CASSEGQGTWQPQHF. CDR3 DNA: TGTGCCAGCAGCGAAGGGCAGGGAACTTGGCAGCCCCAGCATTTT. The full variable domain, rest sourced from reference TRBV7-9 and TRBJ1-5, is DTGVSQNPRHKITKRGQNVTFRCDPISEHNRLYWYRQTLGQGPEFLTYFQNEAQLEKSRLLSDRFSAERPKGSFSTLEIQRTEQGDSAMYLCASSEGQGTWQPQHFGDGTRLSIL.

The chain joins TRBV25-1 to TRBJ2-7; 7 nucleotides agree with TRBD1. The germline gives CDR1 MGHDK, CDR2 SYGVNS. This CDR3 has 15 residues. V trimming: 0 bases; J trimming: 7 bases; junction bases outside the gene matches: 9. The CDR3 is CASSEYPQGTLEQYF. The CDR3 region has the DNA TGTGCCAGCAGTGAATATCCACAGGGGACCCTAGAGCAGTACTTC.

The rearrangement links TRBV7-2 to TRBJ2-1; 12 bases agree with TRBD2. The germline gives CDR1 SGHTA, CDR2 FQGNSA. The CDR3 contains 17 residues. Trimming cost V 1 base and J 4 bases; bases outside gene matches: 5. The CDR3 sequence: CASSLVGGLAGYNEQFF. The CDR3 DNA reads TGTGCCAGCAGCTTAGTGGGAGGACTAGCGGGATACAATGAGCAGTTCTTC.

This sequence joins TRBV20-1 and TRBJ2-2; the D is unclear. V was clipped by 3 bases and J by 1 base, with 9 bases between them. CDR1 and CDR2 (germline): DFQATT, SNEGSKA (reference sequence). The CDR3 has 14 amino acids. Here the CDR3 reads CSASRQVNTGELFF. The CDR3 DNA is TGCAGTGCTAGCCGACAAGTGAACACCGGGGAGCTGTTTTTT.

The rearrangement links TRBV12-3 or TRBV12-4 to TRBJ2-7; no definite D call. V dropped 3 bases and J dropped 7 bases, with 16 bases sitting between them. The length of the CDR3 is 14 residues. CDR3: CASSFEVVSREQYF. CDR3 sequence (DNA): TGTGCCAGCAGTTTCGAAGTTGTCTCTAGGGAGCAGTACTTC.

The genes are TRBV20-1 and TRBJ2-1; 7 bases match TRBD2. This CDR3 region has 13 residues. Germline CDR1 is DFQATT and CDR2 is SNEGSKA (reference sequence). The V segment lost 2 bases and the J segment 4 bases; nucleotides outside the gene matches: 2. The CDR3 coding sequence is TGCAGTGCTAGAACTAGCGTTTACAATGAGCAGTTCTTC. This gives the protein CSARTSVYNEQFF.

The V and J genes are TRBV29-1 and TRBJ2-3; no reliable D call. Trimming cost V 4 bases and J 4 bases, with 9 bases left between them. The germline V gene encodes CDR1 SQVTM and CDR2 ANQGSEA. CDR3 size: 12 residues. CDR3 amino acids: CSVGRESDTQYF. In DNA form, the CDR3 reads TGCAGCGTTGGGCGTGAGTCAGATACGCAGTATTTT.

CDR3 region: CASSRQTDTEAFF. CDR3 DNA: TGTGCCAGCAGCCGACAGACAGACACTGAAGCTTTCTTT. J is TRBJ1-1 and V is TRBV7-3; D is possibly TRBD1 (5 bases). V lost 5 bases and J lost 3, with 10 bases in between. The CDR3 spans 13 residues. The germline gives CDR1 SGHTA, CDR2 FQGTGA.

This chain connects TRBV29-1 to TRBJ2-2; TRBD1 aligns across 9 bases. Trimming at V came to 7 bases and at J to 8 bases, leaving 5 bases not matched to a gene. CDR1 and CDR2 from the germline V gene are SQVTM and ANQGSEA. The CDR3 is made up of 12 amino acids. The DNA of the CDR3 is TGCAGCGGACAGGGGGTCGTGGGGGAGCTGTTTTTT. Translation: CSGQGVVGELFF.

V usage is TRBV20-1 and J usage is TRBJ1-5; possible D gene TRBD1, 5 bases. V was pared by 6 bases and J by 5 bases, with 17 bases between. Germline V gives CDR1 DFQATT, CDR2 SNEGSKA (reference sequence). This CDR3 region has 14 residues. CDR3 loop: CSASLGGEDQPQHF. The CDR3 DNA follows: TGCAGTGCCAGTCTGGGAGGGGAGGATCAGCCCCAGCATTTT.

This chain joins TRBV20-1 and TRBJ1-5, with D possibly TRBD1 on 5 matching bases. V was trimmed by 3 bases and J by 1 base, leaving 13 bases between them. Germline assignment: CDR1 DFQATT and CDR2 SNEGSKA (reference sequence). The length of the CDR3 is 15 residues. CDR3 region: CSARRGGDSNQPQHF. CDR3 nucleotides: TGCAGTGCTAGGAGGGGAGGGGACAGCAATCAGCCCCAGCATTTT.

The genes are TRBV6-5 and TRBJ1-1; 8 nucleotides align to TRBD1. Per the germline V gene, CDR1 is MNHEY and CDR2 is SVGAGI. The J segment lost 12 bases and the V segment lost 6 bases, leaving 9 bases of the junction unmatched. The CDR3 loop spans 12 amino acids. The CDR3 region is CASRHDRGGTFF. CDR3 nucleotide sequence: TGTGCCAGCAGACACGACAGGGGAGGGACTTTCTTT.

The chain carries TRBV7-9 and TRBJ2-3; 7 bases align to TRBD2. The J segment lost 2 bases and the V segment lost 8 bases, leaving 4 bases of the junction unmatched. The CDR3 has 13 residues. Germline CDR1 reads SEHNR; CDR2 reads FQNEAQ (reference sequence). CDR3 amino acids: CASPGRATDTQYF. The CDR3 DNA reads TGTGCCAGCCCGGGGAGGGCCACAGATACGCAGTATTTT.

V and J are TRBV9 and TRBJ2-1, with 8 nucleotides matching TRBD2. The length of the CDR3 is 18 residues. Unmatched junction bases numbered 11, after V lost 0 bases and J lost 3 bases. The V gene's germline CDR1 is SGDLS and CDR2 YYNGEE. In DNA, the CDR3 is TGTGCCAGCAGCGTAGGCCCCTGGGGTACTAGCGGCTACAATGAGCAGTTCTTC. Translation: CASSVGPWGTSGYNEQFF.

The CDR3 coding sequence is TGTGCCAGCTCACCAATCGTATTATACAATGAGCAGTTCTTC. Translating gives CASSPIVLYNEQFF. V gene TRBV18 combines with J gene TRBJ2-1; D is unclear. V was cut by 2 bases and J by 4 bases, with 9 bases left in between. This CDR3 has 14 amino acids. Germline CDR1 reads KGHSH; CDR2 reads LQKENI.

The gene calls are TRBV7-3 and TRBJ1-2; D remains ambiguous. The CDR3 extends over 15 amino acids. Germline lookup yields CDR1 SGHTA and CDR2 FQGTGA. With 1 base removed from V and 3 bases from J, the gap between germline ends came to 12 bases. CDR3 loop: CASSLRSGHDYGYTF. The CDR3 DNA follows: TGTGCCAGCAGCTTAAGGAGCGGCCACGACTATGGCTACACCTTC.